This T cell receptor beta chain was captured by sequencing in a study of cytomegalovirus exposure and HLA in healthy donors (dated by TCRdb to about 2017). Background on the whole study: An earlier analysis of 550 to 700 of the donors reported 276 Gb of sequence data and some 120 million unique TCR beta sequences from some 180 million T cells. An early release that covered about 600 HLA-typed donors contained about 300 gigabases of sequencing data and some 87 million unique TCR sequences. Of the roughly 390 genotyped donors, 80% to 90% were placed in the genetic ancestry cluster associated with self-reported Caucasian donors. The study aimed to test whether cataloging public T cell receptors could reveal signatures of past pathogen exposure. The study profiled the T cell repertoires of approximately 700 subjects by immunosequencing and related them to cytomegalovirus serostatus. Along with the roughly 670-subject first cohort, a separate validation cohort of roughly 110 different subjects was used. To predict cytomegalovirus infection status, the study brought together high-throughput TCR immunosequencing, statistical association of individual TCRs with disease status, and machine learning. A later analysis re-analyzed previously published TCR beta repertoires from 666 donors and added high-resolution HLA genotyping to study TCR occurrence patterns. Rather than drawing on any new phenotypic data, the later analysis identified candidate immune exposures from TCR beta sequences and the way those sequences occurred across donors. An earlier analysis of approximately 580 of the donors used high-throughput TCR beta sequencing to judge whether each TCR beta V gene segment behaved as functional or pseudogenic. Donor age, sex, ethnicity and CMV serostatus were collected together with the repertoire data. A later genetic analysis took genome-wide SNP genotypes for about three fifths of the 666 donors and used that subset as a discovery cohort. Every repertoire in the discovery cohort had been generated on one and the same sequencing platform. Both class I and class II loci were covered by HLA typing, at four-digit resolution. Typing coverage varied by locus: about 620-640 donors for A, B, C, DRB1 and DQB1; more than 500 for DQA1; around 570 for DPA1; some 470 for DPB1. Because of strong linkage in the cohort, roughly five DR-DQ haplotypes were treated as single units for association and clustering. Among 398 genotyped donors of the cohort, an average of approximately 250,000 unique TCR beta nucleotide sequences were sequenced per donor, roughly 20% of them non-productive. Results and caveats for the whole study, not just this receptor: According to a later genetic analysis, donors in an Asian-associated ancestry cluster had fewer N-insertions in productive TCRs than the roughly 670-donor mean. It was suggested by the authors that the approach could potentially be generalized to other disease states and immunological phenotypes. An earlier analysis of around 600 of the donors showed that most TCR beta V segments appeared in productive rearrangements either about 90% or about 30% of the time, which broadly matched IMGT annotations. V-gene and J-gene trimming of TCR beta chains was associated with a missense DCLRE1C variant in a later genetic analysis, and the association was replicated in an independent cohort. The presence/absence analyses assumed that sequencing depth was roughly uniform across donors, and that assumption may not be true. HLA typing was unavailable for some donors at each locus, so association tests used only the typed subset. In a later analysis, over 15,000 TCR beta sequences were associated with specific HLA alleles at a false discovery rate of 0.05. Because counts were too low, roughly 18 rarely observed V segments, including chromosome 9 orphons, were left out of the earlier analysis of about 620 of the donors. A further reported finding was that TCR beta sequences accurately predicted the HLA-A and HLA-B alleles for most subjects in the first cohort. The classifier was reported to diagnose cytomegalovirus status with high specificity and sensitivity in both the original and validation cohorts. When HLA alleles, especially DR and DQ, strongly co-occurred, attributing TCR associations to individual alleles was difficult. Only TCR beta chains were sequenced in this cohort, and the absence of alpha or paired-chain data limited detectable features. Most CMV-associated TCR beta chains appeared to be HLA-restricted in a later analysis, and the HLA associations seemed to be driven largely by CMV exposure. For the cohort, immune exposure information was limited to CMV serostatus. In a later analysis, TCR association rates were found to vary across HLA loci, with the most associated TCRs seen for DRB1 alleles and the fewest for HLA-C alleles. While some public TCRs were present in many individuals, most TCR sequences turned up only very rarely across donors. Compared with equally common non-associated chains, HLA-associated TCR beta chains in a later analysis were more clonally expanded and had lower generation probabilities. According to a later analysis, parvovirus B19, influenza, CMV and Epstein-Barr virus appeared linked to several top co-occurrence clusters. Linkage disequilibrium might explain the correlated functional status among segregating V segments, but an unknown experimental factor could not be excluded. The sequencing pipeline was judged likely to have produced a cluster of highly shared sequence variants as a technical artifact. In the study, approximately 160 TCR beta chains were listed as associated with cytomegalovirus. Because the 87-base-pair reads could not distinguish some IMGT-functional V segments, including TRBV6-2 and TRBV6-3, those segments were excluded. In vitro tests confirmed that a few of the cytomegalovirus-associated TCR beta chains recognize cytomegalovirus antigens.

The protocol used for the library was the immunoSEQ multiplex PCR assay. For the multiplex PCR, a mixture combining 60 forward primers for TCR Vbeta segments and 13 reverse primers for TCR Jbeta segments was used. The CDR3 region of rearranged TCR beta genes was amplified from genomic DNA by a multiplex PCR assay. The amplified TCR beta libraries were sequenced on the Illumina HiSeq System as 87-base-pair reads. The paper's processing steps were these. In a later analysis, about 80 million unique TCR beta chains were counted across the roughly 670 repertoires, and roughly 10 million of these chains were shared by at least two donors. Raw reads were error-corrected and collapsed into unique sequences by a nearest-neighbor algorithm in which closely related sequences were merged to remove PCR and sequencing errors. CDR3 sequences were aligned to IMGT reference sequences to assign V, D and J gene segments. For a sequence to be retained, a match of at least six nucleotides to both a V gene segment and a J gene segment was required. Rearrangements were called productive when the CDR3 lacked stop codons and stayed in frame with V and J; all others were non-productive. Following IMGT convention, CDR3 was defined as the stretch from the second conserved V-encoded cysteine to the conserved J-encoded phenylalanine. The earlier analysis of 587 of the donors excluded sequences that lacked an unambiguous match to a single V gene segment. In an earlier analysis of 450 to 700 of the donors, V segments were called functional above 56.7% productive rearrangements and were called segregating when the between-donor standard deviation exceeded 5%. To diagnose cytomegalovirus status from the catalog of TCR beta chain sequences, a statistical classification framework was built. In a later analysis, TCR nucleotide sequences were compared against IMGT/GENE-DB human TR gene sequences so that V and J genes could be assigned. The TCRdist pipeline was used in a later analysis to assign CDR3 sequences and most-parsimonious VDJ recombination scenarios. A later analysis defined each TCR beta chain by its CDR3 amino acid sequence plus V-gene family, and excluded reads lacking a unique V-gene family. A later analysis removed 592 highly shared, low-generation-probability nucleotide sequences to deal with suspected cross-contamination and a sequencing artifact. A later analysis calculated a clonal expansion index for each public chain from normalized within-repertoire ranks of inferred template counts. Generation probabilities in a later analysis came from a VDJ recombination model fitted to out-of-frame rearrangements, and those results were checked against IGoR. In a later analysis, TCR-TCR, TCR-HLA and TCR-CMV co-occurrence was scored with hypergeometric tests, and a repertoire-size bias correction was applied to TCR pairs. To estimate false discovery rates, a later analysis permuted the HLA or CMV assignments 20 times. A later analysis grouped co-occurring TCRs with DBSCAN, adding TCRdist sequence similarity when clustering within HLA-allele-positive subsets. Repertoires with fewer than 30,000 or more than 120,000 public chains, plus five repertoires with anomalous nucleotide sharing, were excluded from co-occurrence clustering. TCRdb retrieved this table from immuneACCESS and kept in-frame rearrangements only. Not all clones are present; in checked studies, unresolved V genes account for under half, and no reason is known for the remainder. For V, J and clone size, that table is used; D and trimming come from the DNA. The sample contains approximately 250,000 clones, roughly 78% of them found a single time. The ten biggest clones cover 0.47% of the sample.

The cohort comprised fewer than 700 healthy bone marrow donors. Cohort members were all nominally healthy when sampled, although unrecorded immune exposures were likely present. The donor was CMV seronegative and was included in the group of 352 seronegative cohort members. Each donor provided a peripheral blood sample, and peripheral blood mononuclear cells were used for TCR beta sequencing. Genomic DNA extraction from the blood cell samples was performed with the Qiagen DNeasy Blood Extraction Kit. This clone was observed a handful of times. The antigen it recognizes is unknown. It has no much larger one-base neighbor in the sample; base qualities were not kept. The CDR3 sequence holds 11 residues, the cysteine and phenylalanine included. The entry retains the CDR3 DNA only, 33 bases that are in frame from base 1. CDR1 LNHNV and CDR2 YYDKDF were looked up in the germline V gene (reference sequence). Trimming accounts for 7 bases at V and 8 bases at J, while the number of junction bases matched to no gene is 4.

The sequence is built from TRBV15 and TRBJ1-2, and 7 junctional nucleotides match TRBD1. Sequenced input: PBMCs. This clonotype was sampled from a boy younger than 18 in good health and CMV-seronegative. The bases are TGTGCCACCATACAGGGGACGGGCTACACCTTC. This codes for CATIQGTGYTF.